This TCR beta chain emerged from a study of T cell repertoires in cytomegalovirus infection. The overall study: An indication of both CMV infection and matching HLA type came from public TCR beta signatures. Notes on the study in general: The cumulative frequency of public TCR beta families identified carriers of CMV plus the relevant HLA. Clonotypes of TCR beta that were HLA-C-restricted and CMV-specific dominated the ex vivo response.

MiXCR was run by TCRdb on the reads, yielding one entry per CDR3 protein. Here the sample spans about a million distinct CDR3 sequences, approximately 32% being singletons. Worth noting for this clonotype: Its antigen is as yet unknown.

The receptor was isolated from a human donor in good health (CMV status not recorded). Some clones in this sample may be carry-over from other donors' samples. The specimen was cultured CD8+ T cells from PBMCs, collected from culture after CMV antigen stimulation.

The DNA of the CDR3 is TGTGCCAGCAGTTTGTCTGTGGGGGGAGGTGATTCACCCCTCCACTTT. This translates into CASSLSVGGGDSPLHF. The chain is built from TRBV27 and TRBJ1-6; a weak D match, TRBD1 (5 bases). The V end lost 3 bases, the J end lost 8 bases, and 17 bases lay between the germline ends. Germline V gene data show CDR1 as MNHEY and CDR2 as SMNVEV (reference sequence). The CDR3 totals 16 residues.